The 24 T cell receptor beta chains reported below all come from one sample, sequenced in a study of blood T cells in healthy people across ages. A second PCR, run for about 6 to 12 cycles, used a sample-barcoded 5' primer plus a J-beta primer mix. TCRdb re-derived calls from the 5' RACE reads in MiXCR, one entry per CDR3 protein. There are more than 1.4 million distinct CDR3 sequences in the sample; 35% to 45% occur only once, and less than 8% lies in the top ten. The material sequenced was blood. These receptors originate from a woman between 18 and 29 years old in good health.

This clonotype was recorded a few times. The CDR3, as DNA: TGTGCCAGCAGCTCCACTCGAAGGACTAGCGGGCGAGAGTACCAAGAGACCCAGTACTTC. Its translation: CASSSTRRTSGREYQETQYF. This rearrangement joins TRBV7-9 to TRBJ2-5; 11 bases agree with TRBD2. V dropped 4 bases and J dropped 0; count of bases not matched to a gene: 16. The V gene's germline CDR1 is SEHNR and CDR2 FQNEAQ (reference sequence). The CDR3 extends over 20 amino acids.

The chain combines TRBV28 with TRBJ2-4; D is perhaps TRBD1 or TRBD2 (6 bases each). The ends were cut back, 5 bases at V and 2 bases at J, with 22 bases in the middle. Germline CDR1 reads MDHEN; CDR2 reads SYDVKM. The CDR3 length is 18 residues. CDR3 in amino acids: CASSPFGAQGRSKNIQYF. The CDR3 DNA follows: TGTGCCAGCAGTCCCTTCGGGGCGCAGGGGAGGTCCAAAAACATTCAGTACTTC. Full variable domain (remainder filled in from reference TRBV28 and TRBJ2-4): DVKVTQSSRYLVKRTGEKVFLECVQDMDHENMFWYRQDPGLGLRLIYFSYDVKMKEKGDIPEGYSVSREKKERFSLILESASTNQTSMYLCASSPFGAQGRSKNIQYFGAGTRLSVL.

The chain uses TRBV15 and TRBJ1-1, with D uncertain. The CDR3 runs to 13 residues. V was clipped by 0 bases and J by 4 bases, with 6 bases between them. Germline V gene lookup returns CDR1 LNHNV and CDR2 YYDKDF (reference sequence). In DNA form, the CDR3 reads TGTGCCACCAGCAGAGATGTGGGCACTGAAGCTTTCTTT. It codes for CATSRDVGTEAFF.

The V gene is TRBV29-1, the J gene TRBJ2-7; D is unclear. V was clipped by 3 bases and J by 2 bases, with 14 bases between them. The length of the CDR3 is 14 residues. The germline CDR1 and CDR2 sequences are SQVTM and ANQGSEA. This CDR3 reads CSVEVGSTPYEQYF. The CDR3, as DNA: TGCAGCGTTGAGGTCGGATCTACTCCCTACGAGCAGTACTTC.

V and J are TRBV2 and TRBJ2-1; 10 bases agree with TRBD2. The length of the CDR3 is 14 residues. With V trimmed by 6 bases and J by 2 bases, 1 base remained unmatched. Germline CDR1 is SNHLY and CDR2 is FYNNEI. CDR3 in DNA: TGTGCCAGCAGGGGGACTAGCGCCTACAATGAGCAGTTCTTC. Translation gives CASRGTSAYNEQFF.

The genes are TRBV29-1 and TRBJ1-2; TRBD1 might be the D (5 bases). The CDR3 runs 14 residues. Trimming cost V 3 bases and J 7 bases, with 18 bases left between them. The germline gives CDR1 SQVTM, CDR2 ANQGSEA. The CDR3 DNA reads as TGCAGCGTTGAGACGGGCCAGGGTCTTGGTGGCTACACCTTC. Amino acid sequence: CSVETGQGLGGYTF.

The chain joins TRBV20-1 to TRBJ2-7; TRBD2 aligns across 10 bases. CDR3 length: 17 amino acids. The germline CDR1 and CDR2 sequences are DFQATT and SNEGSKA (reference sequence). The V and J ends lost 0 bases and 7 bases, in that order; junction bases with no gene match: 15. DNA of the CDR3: TGCAGTGCTAGAGACCGAGCGGGAGGGCCGCCCTACAATGAGCAGTACTTC. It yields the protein CSARDRAGGPPYNEQYF.

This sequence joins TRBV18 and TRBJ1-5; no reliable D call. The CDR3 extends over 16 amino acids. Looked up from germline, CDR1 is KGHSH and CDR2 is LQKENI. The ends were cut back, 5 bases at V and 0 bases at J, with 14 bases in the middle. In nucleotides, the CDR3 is TGTGCCAGCTCAGCGGACCCGATCTATAGCAATCAGCCCCAGCATTTT. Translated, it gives CASSADPIYSNQPQHF.

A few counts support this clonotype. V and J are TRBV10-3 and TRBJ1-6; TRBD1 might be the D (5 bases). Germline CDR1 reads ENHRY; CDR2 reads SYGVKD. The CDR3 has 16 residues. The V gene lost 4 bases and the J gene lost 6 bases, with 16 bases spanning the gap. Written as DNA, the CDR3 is TGTGCCATCAGTGTAGAAGCCGGGACGAGTAATTCACCCCTCCACTTT. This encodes CAISVEAGTSNSPLHF.

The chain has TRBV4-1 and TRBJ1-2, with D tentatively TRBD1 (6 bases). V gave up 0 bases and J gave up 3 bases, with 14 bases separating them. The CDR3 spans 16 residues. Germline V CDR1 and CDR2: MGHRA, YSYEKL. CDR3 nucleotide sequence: TGCGCCAGCAGCCAAGATAGGGGGGCTTCCTACTATGGCTACACCTTC. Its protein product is CASSQDRGASYYGYTF.

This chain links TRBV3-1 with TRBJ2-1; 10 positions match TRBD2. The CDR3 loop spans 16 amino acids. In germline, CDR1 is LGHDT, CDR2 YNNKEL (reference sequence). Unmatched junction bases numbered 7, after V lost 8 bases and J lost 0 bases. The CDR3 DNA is TGTGCCAGCGGCGCCGGACTAGCGGACTCCTACAATGAGCAGTTCTTC. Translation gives CASGAGLADSYNEQFF.

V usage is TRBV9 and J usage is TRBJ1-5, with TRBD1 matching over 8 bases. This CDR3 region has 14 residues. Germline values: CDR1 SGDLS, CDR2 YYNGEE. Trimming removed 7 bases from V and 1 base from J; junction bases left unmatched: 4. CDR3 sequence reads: CASAGGLSNQPQHF. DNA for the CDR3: TGTGCCAGCGCAGGGGGCTTAAGCAATCAGCCCCAGCATTTT.

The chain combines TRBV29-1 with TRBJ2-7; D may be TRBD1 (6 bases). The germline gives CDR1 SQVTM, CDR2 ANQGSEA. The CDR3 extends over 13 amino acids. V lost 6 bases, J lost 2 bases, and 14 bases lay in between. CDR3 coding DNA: TGCAGCGTGACACAGGGCCTGGCCTACGAGCAGTACTTC. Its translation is CSVTQGLAYEQYF.

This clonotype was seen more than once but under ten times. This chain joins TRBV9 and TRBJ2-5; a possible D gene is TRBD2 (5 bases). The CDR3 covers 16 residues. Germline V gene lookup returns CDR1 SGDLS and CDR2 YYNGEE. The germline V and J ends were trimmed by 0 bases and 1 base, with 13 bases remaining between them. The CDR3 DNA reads TGTGCCAGCAGCGTAGCGAGCGGTAGAGGCCAAGAGACCCAGTACTTC. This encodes CASSVASGRGQETQYF.

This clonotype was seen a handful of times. The DNA for the CDR3 is TGCAGTGCTAGAGTCTCGGTCTGGGGAGGTGAAAAGCGACGGGCCTATGGCTACACCTTC. This translates into CSARVSVWGGEKRRAYGYTF. The chain is built from TRBV20-1 and TRBJ1-2; D remains unclear. Between the trimmed V and J ends, which lost 1 base and 4 bases, there was a span of 31 bases. The CDR3 has 20 residues. The V gene's germline CDR1 is DFQATT and CDR2 SNEGSKA (reference sequence).

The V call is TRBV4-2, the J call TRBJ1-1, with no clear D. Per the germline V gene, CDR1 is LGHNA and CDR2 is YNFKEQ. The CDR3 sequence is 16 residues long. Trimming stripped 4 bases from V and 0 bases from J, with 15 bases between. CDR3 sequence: CASSPSEQSLNTEAFF. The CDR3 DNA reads TGTGCCAGCAGCCCCTCCGAGCAGTCTTTGAACACTGAAGCTTTCTTT.

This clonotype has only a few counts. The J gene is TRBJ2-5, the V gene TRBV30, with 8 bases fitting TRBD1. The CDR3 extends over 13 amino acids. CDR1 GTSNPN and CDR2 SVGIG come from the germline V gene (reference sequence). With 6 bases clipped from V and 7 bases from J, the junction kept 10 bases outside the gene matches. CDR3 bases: TGTGCCTGCCAGGGACAGGAAGGGGCGACCCAGTACTTC. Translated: CACQGQEGATQYF.

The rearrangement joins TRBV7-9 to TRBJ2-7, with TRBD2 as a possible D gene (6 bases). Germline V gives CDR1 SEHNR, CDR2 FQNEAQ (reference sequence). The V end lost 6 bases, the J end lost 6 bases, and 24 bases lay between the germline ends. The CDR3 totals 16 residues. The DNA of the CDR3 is TGTGCCAGCAGTCAGGAGGGCGGGACCCGGGGCGGCGAGCAGTACTTC. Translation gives CASSQEGGTRGGEQYF.

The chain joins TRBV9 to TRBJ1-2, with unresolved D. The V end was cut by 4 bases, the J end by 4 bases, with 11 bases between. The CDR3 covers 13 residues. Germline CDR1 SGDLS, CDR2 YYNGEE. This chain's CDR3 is CASSPSQIYGYTF. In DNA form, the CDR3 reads TGTGCCAGCAGCCCCAGCCAGATCTATGGCTACACCTTC.

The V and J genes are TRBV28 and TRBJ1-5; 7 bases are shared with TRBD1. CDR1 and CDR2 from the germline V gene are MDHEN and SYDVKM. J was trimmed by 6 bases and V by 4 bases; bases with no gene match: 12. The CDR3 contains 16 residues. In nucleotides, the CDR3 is TGTGCCAGCAGTTCATCGAGACAGGGATTTGTTCAGCCCCAGCATTTT. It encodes CASSSSRQGFVQPQHF.

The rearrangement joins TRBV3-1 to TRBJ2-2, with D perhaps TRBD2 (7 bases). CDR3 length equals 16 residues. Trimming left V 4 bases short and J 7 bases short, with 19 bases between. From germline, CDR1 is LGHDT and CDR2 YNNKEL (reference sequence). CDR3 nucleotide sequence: TGTGCCAGCAGCCTCCTTGCGGGGGCCCTCGGCGGGGAGCTGTTTTTT. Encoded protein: CASSLLAGALGGELFF. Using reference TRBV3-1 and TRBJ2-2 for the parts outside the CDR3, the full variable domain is DTAVSQTPKYLVTQMGNDKSIKCEQNLGHDTMYWYKQDSKKFLKIMFSYNNKELIINETVPNRFSPKSPDKAHLNLHINSLELGDSAVYFCASSLLAGALGGELFFGEGSRLTVL.

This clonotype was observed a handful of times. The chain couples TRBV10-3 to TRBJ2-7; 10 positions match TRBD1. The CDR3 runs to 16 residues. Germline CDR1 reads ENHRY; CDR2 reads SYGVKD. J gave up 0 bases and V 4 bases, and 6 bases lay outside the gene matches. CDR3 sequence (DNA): TGTGCCATCAGTGTACCGGGACAGGGGAGCTCCTACGAGCAGTACTTC. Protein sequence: CAISVPGQGSSYEQYF.

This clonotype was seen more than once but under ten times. CDR3 sequence (DNA): TGCAGCGCATGGACAGAAACGAAAAGGACTGAAGCTTTCTTT. This sequence encodes CSAWTETKRTEAFF. The chain joins TRBV29-1 to TRBJ1-1, with D maybe TRBD1 (6 bases). V gave up 7 bases and J gave up 5 bases, with 20 bases separating them. The CDR3 sequence is 14 residues long. Per the germline V gene, CDR1 is SQVTM and CDR2 is ANQGSEA.

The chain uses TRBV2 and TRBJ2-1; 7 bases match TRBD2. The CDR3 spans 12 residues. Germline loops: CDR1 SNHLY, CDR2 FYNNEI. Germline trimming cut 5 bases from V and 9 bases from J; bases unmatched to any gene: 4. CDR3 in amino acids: CASSREVFEQFF. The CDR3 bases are TGTGCCAGCAGTCGGGAGGTTTTTGAGCAGTTCTTC.